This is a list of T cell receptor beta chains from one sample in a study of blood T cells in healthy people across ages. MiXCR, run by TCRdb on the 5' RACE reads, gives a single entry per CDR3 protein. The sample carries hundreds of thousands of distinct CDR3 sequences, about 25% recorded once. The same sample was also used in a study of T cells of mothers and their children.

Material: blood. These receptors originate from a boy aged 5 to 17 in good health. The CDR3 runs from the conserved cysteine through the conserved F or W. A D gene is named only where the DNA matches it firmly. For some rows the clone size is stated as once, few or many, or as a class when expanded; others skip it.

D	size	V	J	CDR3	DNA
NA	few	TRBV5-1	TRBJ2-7	CASREGVYEQYF	TGCGCCAGCAGGGAAGGGGTCTACGAGCAGTACTTC
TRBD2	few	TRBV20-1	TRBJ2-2	CSARDTGYRGLAGTGELFF	TGCAGTGCTAGAGATACGGGATATCGGGGACTAGCCGGGACCGGGGAGCTGTTTTTT
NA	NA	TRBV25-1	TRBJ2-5	CASSDGFGIWETQYF	TGTGCCAGCAGTGACGGTTTCGGAATTTGGGAGACCCAGTACTTC
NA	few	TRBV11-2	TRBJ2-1	CASSPLAGTSSYNEQFF	TGTGCCAGCAGCCCGTTGGCCGGGACAAGCTCCTACAATGAGCAGTTCTTC
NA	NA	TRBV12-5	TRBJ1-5	CATRGHGQPQHF	TGTGCTACCCGTGGCCACGGTCAGCCCCAGCATTTT
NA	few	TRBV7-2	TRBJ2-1	CASSYAGGSPYNEQFF	TGTGCCAGCAGTTACGCCGGGGGCTCGCCCTACAATGAGCAGTTCTTC
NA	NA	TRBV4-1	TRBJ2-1	CASSQDPPGSYYNEQFF	TGCGCCAGCAGCCAAGATCCCCCCGGATCCTACTACAATGAGCAGTTCTTC
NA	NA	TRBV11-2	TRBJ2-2	CASSLQQANTGELFF	TGTGCCAGCAGCTTACAGCAGGCGAACACCGGGGAGCTGTTTTTT
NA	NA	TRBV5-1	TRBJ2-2	CASSLEAGPTGELFF	TGCGCCAGCAGCTTGGAGGCAGGCCCCACCGGGGAGCTGTTTTTT
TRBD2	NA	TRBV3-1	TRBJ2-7	CASSATSGKYEQYF	TGTGCCAGCAGCGCTACTAGCGGGAAATACGAGCAGTACTTC